This is a list of T cell receptor beta chains from one sample in a study of T cell repertoires in cytomegalovirus infection. Which antigens these TCRs recognize remains unknown. In TCRdb, the reads were re-called with MiXCR into one record per CDR3 protein. This sample has about 920,000 distinct CDR3 sequences, with roughly 31% found just once. The material was cultured CD8+ T cells from PBMCs, obtained from culture after CMV antigen stimulation. Receptors were obtained from a human donor in good health (CMV status not recorded). Some clones in this sample may be carry-over from other donors' samples. CDR3s include the opening cysteine and the closing phenylalanine or tryptophan. D genes are given only for firm matches. Where a row states a size, it is once, few, many or the class of an expanded clone; other rows omit it.

19	TRBV7-8	many	TRBJ2-1	.	CASSLVIEPGAVSYNEQFF	TGTGCCAGCAGCTTAGTAATAGAACCGGGTGCCGTATCCTACAATGAGCAGTTCTTC
16	TRBV12-3/TRBV12-4	many	TRBJ1-5	TRBD1	CASSSRTGSGDQPQHF	TGTGCCAGCAGTTCAAGGACAGGGTCGGGGGATCAGCCCCAGCATTTT
14	TRBV7-9	.	TRBJ1-2	TRBD1	CASDGTGAAYGYTF	TGTGCCAGCGATGGGACAGGGGCGGCCTATGGCTACACCTTC
18	TRBV5-1	.	TRBJ1-1	.	CASSLVRGLSLGDTEAFF	TGCGCCAGCAGCTTGGTGAGGGGATTATCCTTGGGGGACACTGAAGCTTTCTTT
15	TRBV27	few	TRBJ1-3	.	CASSLTRASGNTIYF	TGTGCCAGCAGTTTAACCCGGGCCTCTGGAAACACCATATATTTT
16	TRBV11-3	.	TRBJ2-1	.	CASSTQGGVGYNEQFF	TGTGCCAGCAGCACCCAGGGAGGCGTGGGGTACAATGAGCAGTTCTTC
14	TRBV7-9	.	TRBJ1-5	.	CASSLGGVGQHQHF	TGTGCCAGCAGCTTAGGAGGGGTCGGTCAGCACCAGCATTTT
14	TRBV7-6	many	TRBJ2-1	TRBD1	CASSDRDRGIEQFF	TGTGCCAGCAGCGATCGGGACAGGGGGATTGAGCAGTTCTTC
16	TRBV7-9	.	TRBJ1-1	.	CASSLVEGWPNTEAFF	TGTGCCAGCAGCTTAGTAGAAGGATGGCCGAACACTGAAGCTTTCTTT
14	TRBV7-2	many	TRBJ2-3	.	CASSLIRAADTQYF	TGTGCCAGCAGCTTGATCCGAGCCGCGGATACGCAGTATTTT
11	TRBV6-1	.	TRBJ1-2	.	CASREDYGYTF	TGTGCCAGCAGGGAGGACTATGGCTACACCTTC
14	TRBV27	many	TRBJ2-7	TRBD1	CASSLSGTAYEQYF	TGTGCCAGCAGTTTATCAGGGACAGCCTACGAGCAGTACTTC
13	TRBV6-5	.	TRBJ1-1	.	CASSYNWNTEAFF	TGTGCCAGCAGTTACAACTGGAACACTGAAGCTTTCTTT
16	TRBV6-2/TRBV6-3	.	TRBJ2-2	TRBD2	CASSDGGDLATGELFF	TGTGCCAGCAGCGACGGGGGGGATCTCGCCACCGGGGAGCTGTTTTTT
15	TRBV7-2	.	TRBJ2-1	TRBD1	CASSGKGAPYNEQFF	TGTGCCAGCAGCGGGAAGGGGGCTCCATACAATGAGCAGTTCTTC
13	TRBV6-1	.	TRBJ1-1	.	CTNTRGMGTEAFF	TGTACCAACACACGGGGCATGGGCACTGAAGCTTTCTTT
13	TRBV7-2	many	TRBJ1-1	.	CASSLDLDTEAFF	TGTGCCAGCAGCTTAGATCTGGACACTGAAGCTTTCTTT
15	TRBV7-4	.	TRBJ1-1	.	CASSFSGEGDTEAFF	TGTGCCAGCAGCTTCTCTGGGGAGGGAGACACTGAAGCTTTCTTT
13	TRBV2	.	TRBJ1-2	.	CARTGGDIVSYTF	TGTGCCAGGACTGGGGGGGACATAGTTTCCTACACCTTC
16	TRBV2	.	TRBJ2-3	TRBD2	CASVLGEGLAPDTQYF	TGTGCCAGCGTGCTGGGGGAAGGACTAGCGCCAGATACGCAGTATTTT
16	TRBV7-9	many	TRBJ2-7	TRBD2	CASSGGLAGGIYEQYF	TGTGCCAGCAGCGGGGGACTAGCGGGGGGGATCTACGAGCAGTACTTC
15	TRBV6-8	.	TRBJ2-2	.	CASSTTRVSSGELFF	TGTGCCAGCAGCACCACCCGGGTTTCCAGCGGGGAGCTGTTTTTT
14	TRBV28	few	TRBJ2-1	.	CASSLPRGGDEQFF	TGTGCCAGCAGTTTACCTAGGGGGGGGGATGAGCAGTTCTTC
19	TRBV19	.	TRBJ1-1	TRBD1	CASSMPFRDRGRMNTEAFF	TGTGCCAGTAGTATGCCCTTCCGGGACAGGGGTCGAATGAACACTGAAGCTTTCTTT
13	TRBV6-6	.	TRBJ2-1	.	CASSYPPFNEQFF	TGTGCCAGCAGTTATCCCCCATTCAATGAGCAGTTCTTC
15	TRBV6-5	.	TRBJ1-6	TRBD1	CASTIRTGANSPLHF	TGTGCCAGCACTATTCGGACAGGGGCTAATTCACCCCTCCACTTT
15	TRBV27	few	TRBJ1-2	.	CASSLRARANYGYTF	TGTGCCAGCAGCCTCCGGGCCCGAGCTAACTATGGCTACACCTTC
16	TRBV2	.	TRBJ2-5	TRBD2	CASRRTLAGEQETQYF	TGTGCCAGCAGACGGACCCTAGCGGGGGAGCAAGAGACCCAGTACTTC
16	TRBV10-3	.	TRBJ2-2	.	CAISESGKDYTGELFF	TGTGCCATCAGTGAGTCTGGCAAAGATTACACCGGGGAGCTGTTTTTT
16	TRBV15	few	TRBJ2-3	.	CATSSRGAVGLDTQYF	TGTGCCACCAGCTCGAGAGGGGCGGTAGGGCTCGATACGCAGTATTTT
15	TRBV4-3	.	TRBJ2-1	.	CASSQVKSSYNEQFF	TGCGCCAGCAGCCAAGTGAAAAGCTCCTACAATGAGCAGTTCTTC
16	TRBV7-9	few	TRBJ1-4	TRBD1	CASSLRQGATNEKLFF	TGTGCCAGCAGCTTACGACAGGGGGCGACTAATGAAAAACTGTTTTTT
16	TRBV5-4	.	TRBJ1-1	.	CASSLDVGVGGTEAFF	TGTGCCAGCAGCTTGGACGTGGGGGTAGGAGGCACTGAAGCTTTCTTT
13	TRBV7-6	.	TRBJ2-1	.	CASSLDLENEQFF	TGTGCCAGCAGCTTGGACCTTGAGAATGAGCAGTTCTTC
11	TRBV2	.	TRBJ1-2	.	CASVKSYGYTF	TGTGCCAGCGTGAAGAGCTATGGCTACACCTTC